The following is a TCR beta chain sequence with its context. V was cut by 6 bases and J by 0 bases, with 14 bases left in between. Per the germline V gene, CDR1 is SQVTM and CDR2 is ANQGSEA. This CDR3 spans 15 amino acids. This specimen comes from a study of T cell responses to AZD1222 COVID-19 vaccine. Only in-frame clones appear in the TCRdb table, and some are missing; sequencing was by immunoSEQ multiplex PCR. The sample has about 170,000 clones; 87% are singletons. Source: peripheral blood, taken on day 0 of AZD1222 vaccination. V usage is TRBV29-1 and J usage is TRBJ1-4; D is unresolved. The sequence came from an adult in good health. The CDR3 reads CSVGLPSATNEKLFF. As DNA, the CDR3 is TGCAGCGTAGGATTACCCTCGGCAACTAATGAAAAACTGTTTTTT.